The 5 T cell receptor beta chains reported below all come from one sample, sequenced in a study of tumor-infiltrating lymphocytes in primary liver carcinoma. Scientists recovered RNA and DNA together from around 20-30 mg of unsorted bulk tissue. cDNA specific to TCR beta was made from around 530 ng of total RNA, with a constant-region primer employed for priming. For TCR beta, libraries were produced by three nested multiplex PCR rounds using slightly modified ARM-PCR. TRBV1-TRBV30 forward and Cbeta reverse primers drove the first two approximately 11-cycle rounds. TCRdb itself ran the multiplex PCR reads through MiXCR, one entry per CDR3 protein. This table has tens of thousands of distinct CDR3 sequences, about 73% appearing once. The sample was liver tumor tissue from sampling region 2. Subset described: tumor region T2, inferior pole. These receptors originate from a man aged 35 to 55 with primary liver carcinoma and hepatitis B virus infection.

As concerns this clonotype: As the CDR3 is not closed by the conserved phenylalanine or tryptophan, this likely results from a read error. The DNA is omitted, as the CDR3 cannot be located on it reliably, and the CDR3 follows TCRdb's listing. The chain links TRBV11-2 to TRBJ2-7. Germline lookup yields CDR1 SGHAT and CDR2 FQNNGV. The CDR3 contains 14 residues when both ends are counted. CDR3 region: CASTITDGTYEQHY.

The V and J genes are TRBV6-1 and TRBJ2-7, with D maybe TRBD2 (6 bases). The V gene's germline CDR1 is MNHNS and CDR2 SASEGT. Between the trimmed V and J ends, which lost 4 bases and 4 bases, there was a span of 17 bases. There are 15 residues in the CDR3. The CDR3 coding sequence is TGTGCCAGCAGTGGACCTGCGGTGGGGGGTTACGAGCAGTACTTC. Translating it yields CASSGPAVGGYEQYF.

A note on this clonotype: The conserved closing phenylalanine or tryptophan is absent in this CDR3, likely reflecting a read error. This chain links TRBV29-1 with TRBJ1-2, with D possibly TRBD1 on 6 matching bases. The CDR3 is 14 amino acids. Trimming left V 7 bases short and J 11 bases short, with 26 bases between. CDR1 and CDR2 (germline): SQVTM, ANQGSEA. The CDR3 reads CSDIEQGRASGYTL. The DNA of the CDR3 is TGCAGCGACATAGAACAGGGTCGCGCCTCTGGATACACCTTA.

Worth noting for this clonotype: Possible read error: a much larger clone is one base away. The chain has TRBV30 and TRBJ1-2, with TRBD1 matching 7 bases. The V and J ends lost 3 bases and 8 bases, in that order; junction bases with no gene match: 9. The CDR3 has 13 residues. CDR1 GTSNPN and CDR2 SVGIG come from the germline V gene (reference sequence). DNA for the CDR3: TGTGCCTGGAGGACTACAGGGGTATGGGGCTACACCTTC. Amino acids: CAWRTTGVWGYTF.

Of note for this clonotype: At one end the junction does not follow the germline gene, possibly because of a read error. CDR3: CAISLGDRPFYGYTF. The CDR3 DNA is TGTGCCATCAGTTTAGGGGACAGGCCCTTCTATGGTTACACCTTC. This sequence joins TRBV12-3 or TRBV12-4 and TRBJ1-2; 8 bases agree with TRBD1. The CDR3 runs 15 residues.